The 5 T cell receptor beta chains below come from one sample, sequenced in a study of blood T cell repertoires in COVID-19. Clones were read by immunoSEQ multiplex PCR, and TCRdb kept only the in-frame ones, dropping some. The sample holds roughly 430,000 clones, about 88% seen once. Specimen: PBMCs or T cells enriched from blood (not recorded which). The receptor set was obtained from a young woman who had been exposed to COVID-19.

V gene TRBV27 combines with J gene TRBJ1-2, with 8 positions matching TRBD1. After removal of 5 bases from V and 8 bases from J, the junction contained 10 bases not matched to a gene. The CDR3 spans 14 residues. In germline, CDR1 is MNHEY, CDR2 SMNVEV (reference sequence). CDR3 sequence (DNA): TGTGCCAGCAGTCCCGGACAGGGCCCCATCGGCTACACCTTC. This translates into CASSPGQGPIGYTF.

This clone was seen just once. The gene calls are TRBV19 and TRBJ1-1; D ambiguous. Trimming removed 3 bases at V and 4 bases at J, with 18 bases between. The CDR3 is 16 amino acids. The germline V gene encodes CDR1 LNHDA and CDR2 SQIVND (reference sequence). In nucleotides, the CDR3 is TGTGCCAGTAGTATCGGGCAGCCTAGCGCCGTCACTGAAGCTTTCTTT. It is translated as CASSIGQPSAVTEAFF.

In DNA, the CDR3 is TGTGCCAGCAGCGTGGGACTAGAGGTAGGCGAGCAGTACTTC. Its protein product is CASSVGLEVGEQYF. This sequence joins TRBV7-8 and TRBJ2-7, with 8 bases identical to TRBD2. CDR3 length: 14 amino acids. The junction had 9 bases not matched to a gene; V was cut back by 5 bases and J by 6 bases. Germline V gene data show CDR1 as SGHVS and CDR2 as FQNEAQ.

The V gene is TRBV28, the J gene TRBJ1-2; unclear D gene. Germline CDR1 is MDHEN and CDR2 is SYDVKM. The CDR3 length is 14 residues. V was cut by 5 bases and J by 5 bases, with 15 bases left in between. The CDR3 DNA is TGTGCCAGCAGTACCCGAACGGGCGGGTATGGCTACACCTTC. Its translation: CASSTRTGGYGYTF.

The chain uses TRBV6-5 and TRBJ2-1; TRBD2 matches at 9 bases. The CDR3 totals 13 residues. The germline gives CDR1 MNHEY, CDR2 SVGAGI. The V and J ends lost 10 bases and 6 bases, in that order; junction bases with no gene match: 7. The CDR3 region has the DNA TGTGCCACTTCCCGAGCGGGAGGCAATGAGCAGTTCTTC. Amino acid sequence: CATSRAGGNEQFF.